This T cell receptor beta chain was identified during a study of metastatic and nonmetastatic thyroid tumors. Study information: Repertoires from malignant and benign thyroid patients were compared across blood and tumor or nodule tissue.

Many counts were recorded for this clone. The target antigen is unknown. Patients underwent thyroid surgery, and none had received any treatment before it. V lost 2 bases and J lost 2, with 7 bases in between. Germline V gene lookup returns CDR1 MNHNY and CDR2 SVGAGI (reference sequence). The CDR3 is 13 amino acids. As processed by the authors: To classify distant metastasis in papillary thyroid cancer, a model was built from CDR3 differences across clinicopathological groups. TCRdb used MiXCR to call clones anew from the PCR reads. TCRdb, not the authors, supplied the V and J calls. This table has tens of thousands of clones, 30% to 40% appearing once. Whole-study results and caveats: The study reportedly found significantly higher TCR beta diversity in malignant thyroid tumors than benign nodules, in blood and tumor.

The sequenced material came from blood. This clonotype was sampled from a male donor with papillary thyroid cancer or a benign thyroid nodule (not recorded which). Some clones in this sample may be carry-over from other donors' samples. The chain uses TRBV6-6 and TRBJ2-7; D tentatively fits TRBD1 or TRBD2 (5 bases each). The CDR3 DNA reads as TGTGCCAGCAGTTACGTGGGGGCCTACGAGCAGTACTTC. Protein product: CASSYVGAYEQYF.